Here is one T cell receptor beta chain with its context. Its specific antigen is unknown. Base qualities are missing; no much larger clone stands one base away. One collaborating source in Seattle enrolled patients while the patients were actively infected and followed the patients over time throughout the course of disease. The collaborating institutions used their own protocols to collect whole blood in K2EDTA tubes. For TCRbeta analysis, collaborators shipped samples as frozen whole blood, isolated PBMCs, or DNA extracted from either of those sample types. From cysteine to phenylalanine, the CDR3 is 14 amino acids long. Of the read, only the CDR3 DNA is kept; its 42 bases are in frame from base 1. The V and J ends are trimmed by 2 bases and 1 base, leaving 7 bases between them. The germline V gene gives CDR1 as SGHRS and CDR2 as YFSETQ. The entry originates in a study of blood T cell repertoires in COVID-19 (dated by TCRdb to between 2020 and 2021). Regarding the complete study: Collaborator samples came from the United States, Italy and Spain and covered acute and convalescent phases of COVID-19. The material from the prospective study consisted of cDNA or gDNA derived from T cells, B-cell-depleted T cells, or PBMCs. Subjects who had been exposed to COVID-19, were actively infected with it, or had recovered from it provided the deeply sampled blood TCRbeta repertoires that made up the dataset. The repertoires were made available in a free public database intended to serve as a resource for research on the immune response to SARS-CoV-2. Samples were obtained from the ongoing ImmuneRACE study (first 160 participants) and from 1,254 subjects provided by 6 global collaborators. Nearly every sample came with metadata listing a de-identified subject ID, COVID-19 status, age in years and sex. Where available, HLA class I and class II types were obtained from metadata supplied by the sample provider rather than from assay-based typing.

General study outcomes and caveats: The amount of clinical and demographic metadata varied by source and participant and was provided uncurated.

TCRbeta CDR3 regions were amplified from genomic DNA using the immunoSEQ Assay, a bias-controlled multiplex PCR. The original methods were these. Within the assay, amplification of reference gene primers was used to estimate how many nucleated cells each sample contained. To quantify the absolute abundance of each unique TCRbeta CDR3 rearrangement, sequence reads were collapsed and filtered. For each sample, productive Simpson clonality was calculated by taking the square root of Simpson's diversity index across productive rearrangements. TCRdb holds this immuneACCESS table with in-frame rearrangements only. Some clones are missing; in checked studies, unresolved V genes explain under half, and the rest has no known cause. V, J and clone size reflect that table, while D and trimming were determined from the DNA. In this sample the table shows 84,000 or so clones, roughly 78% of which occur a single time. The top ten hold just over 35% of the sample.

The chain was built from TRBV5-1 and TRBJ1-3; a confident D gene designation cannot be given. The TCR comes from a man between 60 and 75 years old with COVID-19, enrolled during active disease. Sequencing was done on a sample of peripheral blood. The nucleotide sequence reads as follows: TGCGCCAGCAGCTTCGCGGGGTCTGGAAACACCATATATTTT. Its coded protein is CASSFAGSGNTIYF.